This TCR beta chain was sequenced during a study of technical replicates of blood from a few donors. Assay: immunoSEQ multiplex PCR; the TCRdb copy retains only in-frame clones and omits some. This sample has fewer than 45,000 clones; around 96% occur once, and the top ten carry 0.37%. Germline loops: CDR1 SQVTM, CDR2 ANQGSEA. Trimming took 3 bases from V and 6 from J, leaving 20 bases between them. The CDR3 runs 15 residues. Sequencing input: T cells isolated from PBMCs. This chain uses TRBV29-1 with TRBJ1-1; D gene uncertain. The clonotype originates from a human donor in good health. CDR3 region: CSVEAVLPGYPEAFF. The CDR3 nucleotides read TGCAGCGTTGAGGCAGTTCTACCCGGGTACCCTGAAGCTTTCTTT. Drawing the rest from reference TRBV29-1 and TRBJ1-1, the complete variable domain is SAVISQKPSRDICQRGTSLTIQCQVDSQVTMMFWYRQQPGQSLTLIATANQGSEATYESGFVIDKFPISRPNLTFSTLTVSNMSPEDSSIYLCSVEAVLPGYPEAFFGQGTRLTVV.